The entry below gives a single T cell receptor beta chain sequence along with its context. This specimen belongs to a study of blood T cell repertoires in COVID-19. The wider study: Samples representing acute and convalescent COVID-19 were sourced from the United States, Italy and Spain. The cDNA or gDNA used as material had been derived from T cells, B-cell-depleted T cells, or PBMCs.

In the original processing: By means of reference gene primer amplification, nucleated cell counts were estimated. The repertoire was sequenced with immunoSEQ multiplex PCR; TCRdb's copy has only in-frame clones and lacks some. V, J and clone size derive from that table, while D and trimming were established from the DNA sequence. The repertoire holds 150,000 or so clones, roughly nine tenths seen once, with roughly a sixth in the top ten. Germline V gene sequence: CDR1 MDHEN, CDR2 SYDVKM. V shed 3 bases, J shed 12 bases, and the junction held 10 bases outside the gene matches. There are 14 residues in the CDR3.

The TCR comes from a man aged 60 to 69 with active or convalescent COVID-19. Specimen: peripheral blood. The rearrangement joins TRBV28 to TRBJ1-2, with 10 bases fitting TRBD1. In DNA form, the CDR3 reads TGTGCCAGCAGTTTCTCCGGGACAGGGGAGGTCCACACCTTC. Protein sequence: CASSFSGTGEVHTF.